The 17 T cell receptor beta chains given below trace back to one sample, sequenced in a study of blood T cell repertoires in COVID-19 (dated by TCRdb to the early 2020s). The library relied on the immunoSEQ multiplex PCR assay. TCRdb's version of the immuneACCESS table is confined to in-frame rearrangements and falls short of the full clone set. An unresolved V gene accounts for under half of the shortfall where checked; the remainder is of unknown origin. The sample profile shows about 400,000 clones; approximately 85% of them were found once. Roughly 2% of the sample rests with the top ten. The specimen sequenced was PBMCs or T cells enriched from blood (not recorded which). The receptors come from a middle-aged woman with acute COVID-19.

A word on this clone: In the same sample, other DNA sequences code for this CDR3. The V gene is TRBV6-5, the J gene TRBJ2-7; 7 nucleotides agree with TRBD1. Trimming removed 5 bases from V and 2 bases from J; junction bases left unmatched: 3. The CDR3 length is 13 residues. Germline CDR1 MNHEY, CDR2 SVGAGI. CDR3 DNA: TGTGCCAGCAGTCGACAGGGCCCCTACGAGCAGTACTTC. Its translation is CASSRQGPYEQYF.

The CDR3 coding sequence is TGTGCCAGCAGCGTAGAACCTAGCGGGGGGACGCATACGCAGTATTTT. It codes for CASSVEPSGGTHTQYF. This chain uses TRBV9 with TRBJ2-3; 11 nucleotides align to TRBD2. V trimming: 0 bases; J trimming: 7 bases; junction bases outside the gene matches: 7. The CDR3 sequence is 16 residues long. CDR1 and CDR2 from the germline V gene are SGDLS and YYNGEE.

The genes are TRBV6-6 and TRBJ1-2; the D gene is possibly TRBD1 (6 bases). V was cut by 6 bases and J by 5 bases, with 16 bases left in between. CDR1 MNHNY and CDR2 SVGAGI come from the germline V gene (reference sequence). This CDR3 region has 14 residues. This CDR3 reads CASSQTGDKYGYTF. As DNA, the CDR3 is TGTGCCAGCAGCCAGACAGGAGATAAATATGGCTACACCTTC.

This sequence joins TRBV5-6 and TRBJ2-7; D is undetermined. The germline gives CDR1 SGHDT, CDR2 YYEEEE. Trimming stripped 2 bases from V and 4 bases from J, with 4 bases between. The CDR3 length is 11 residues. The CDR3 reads CASSFSYEQYF. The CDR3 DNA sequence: TGTGCCAGCAGCTTCAGTTACGAGCAGTACTTC.

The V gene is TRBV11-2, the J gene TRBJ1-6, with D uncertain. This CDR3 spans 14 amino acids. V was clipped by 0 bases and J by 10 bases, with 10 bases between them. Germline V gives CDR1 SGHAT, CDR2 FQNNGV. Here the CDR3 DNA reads TGTGCCAGCAGCTTAGATCTCGGGGTATCACCCCTCCACTTT. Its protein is CASSLDLGVSPLHF.

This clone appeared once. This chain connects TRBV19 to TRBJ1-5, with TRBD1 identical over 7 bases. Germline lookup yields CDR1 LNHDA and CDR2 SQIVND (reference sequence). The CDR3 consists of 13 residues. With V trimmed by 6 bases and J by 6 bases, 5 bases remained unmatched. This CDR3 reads CASSGQAGQPQHF. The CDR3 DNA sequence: TGTGCCAGTAGCGGACAGGCGGGTCAGCCCCAGCATTTT.

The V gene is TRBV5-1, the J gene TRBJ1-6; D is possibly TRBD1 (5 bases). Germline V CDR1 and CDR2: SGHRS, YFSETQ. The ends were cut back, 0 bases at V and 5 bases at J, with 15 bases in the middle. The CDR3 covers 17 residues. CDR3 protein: CASSLGGWTFDNSPLHF. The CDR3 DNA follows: TGCGCCAGCAGCTTGGGGGGTTGGACATTCGATAATTCACCCCTCCACTTT.

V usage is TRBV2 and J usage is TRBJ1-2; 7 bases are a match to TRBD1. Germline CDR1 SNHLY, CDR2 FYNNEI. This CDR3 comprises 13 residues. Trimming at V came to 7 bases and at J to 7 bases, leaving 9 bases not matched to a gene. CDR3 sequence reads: CASIIQGVSGYTF. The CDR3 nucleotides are TGTGCCAGCATTATCCAGGGGGTTAGTGGCTACACCTTC. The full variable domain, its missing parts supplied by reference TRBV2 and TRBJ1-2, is EPEVTQTPSHQVTQMGQEVILRCVPISNHLYFYWYRQILGQKVEFLVSFYNNEISEKSEIFDDQFSVERPDGSNFTLKIRSTKLEDSAMYFCASIIQGVSGYTFGSGTRLTVV.

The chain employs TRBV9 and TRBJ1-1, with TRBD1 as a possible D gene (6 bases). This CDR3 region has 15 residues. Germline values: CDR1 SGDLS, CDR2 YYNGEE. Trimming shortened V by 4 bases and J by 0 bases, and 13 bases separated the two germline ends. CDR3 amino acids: CASSPQRGMNTEAFF. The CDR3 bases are TGTGCCAGCAGCCCCCAGAGGGGGATGAACACTGAAGCTTTCTTT.

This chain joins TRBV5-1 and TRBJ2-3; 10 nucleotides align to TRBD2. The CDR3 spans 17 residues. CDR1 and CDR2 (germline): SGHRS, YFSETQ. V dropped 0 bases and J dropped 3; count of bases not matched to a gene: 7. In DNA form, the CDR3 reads TGCGCCAGCAGCTTGGAAGTGTCACTAGCGGGGACAGATACGCAGTATTTT. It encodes CASSLEVSLAGTDTQYF.

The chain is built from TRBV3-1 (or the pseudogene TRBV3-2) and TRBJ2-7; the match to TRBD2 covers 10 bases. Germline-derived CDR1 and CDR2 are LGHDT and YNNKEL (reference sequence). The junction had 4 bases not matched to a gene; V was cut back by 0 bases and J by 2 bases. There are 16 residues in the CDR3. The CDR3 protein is CASSQDSTSGTYEQYF. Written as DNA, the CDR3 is TGTGCCAGCAGCCAAGATTCAACTAGCGGGACCTACGAGCAGTACTTC.

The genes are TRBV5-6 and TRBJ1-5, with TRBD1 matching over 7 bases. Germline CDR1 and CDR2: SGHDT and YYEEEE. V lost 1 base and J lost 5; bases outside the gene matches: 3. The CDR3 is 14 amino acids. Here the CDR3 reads CASSLTTGDQPQHF. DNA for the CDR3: TGTGCCAGCAGCTTGACCACAGGGGATCAGCCCCAGCATTTT.

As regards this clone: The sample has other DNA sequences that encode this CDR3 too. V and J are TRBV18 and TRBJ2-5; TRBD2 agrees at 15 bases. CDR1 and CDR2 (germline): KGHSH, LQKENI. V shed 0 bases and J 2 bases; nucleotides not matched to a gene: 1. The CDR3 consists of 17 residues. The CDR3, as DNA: TGTGCCAGCTCACCACCGGGACTAGCGGGGGGTCAAGAGACCCAGTACTTC. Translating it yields CASSPPGLAGGQETQYF. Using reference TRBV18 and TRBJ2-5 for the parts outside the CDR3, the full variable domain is NAGVMQNPRHLVRRRGQEARLRCSPMKGHSHVYWYRQLPEEGLKFMVYLQKENIIDESGMPKERFSAEFPKEGPSILRIQQVVRGDSAAYFCASSPPGLAGGQETQYFGPGTRLLVL.

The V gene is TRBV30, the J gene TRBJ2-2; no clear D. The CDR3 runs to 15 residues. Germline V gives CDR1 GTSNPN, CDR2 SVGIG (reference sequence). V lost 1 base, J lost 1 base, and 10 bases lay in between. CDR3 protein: CAWSADSRNTGELFF. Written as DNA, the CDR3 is TGTGCCTGGAGTGCCGATTCTAGGAACACCGGGGAGCTGTTTTTT.

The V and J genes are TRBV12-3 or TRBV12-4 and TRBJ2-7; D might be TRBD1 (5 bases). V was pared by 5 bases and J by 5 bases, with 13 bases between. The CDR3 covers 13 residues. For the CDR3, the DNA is TGTGCCAGCAGTCCCACAGGTGGCCACGAGCAGTACTTC. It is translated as CASSPTGGHEQYF.

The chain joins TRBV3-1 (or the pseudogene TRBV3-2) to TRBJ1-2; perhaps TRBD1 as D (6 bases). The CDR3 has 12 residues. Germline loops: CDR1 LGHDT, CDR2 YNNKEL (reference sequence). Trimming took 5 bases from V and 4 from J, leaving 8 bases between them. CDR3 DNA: TGTGCCAGCAGCGACAGGAGCTATGGCTACACCTTC. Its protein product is CASSDRSYGYTF.

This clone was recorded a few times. This chain's CDR3 is CAWSRGADSNQPQHF. The DNA for the CDR3 is TGTGCCTGGAGTCGTGGGGCGGACAGCAATCAGCCCCAGCATTTT. This chain connects TRBV30 to TRBJ1-5; D perhaps matches TRBD1 (5 bases). CDR3 size: 15 residues. Per the germline V gene, CDR1 is GTSNPN and CDR2 is SVGIG (reference sequence). V gave up 2 bases and J gave up 1 base, with 12 bases separating them.